The present TCR beta chain was sequenced within a study of spatial heterogeneity in lung cancer. At the level of the study: The library had UMIs, and each TCR and UMI pair averaged more than ten raw reads.

This clonotype was recorded at least ten times. This sample's time point: sample taken at primary tumor resection. The roughly 68 donors had untreated early-stage non-small cell lung cancer. Unsorted whole RNA of tumor, nontumor lung or frozen PBMC was sequenced. This CDR3 has 19 residues. Germline V gene sequence: CDR1 MDHEN, CDR2 SYDVKM. V lost 3 bases to trimming and J lost 0 bases; unmatched junction nucleotides: 10. One entry per CDR3 protein, called by TCRdb with MiXCR from the 5' RACE reads. The profile shows some 34,000 distinct CDR3 sequences, under 8% of them singletons. The rearrangement uses TRBV28 and TRBJ2-6; 8 bases line up with TRBD1. Material: PBMCs, obtained at surgery. This sequence originates from a female donor with early-stage non-small cell lung cancer. The CDR3 loop reads CASSFPPGQASSGANVLTF. CDR3 sequence (DNA): TGTGCCAGCAGTTTCCCTCCGGGACAGGCTTCCTCTGGGGCCAACGTCCTGACTTTC. Full variable domain (remainder filled in from reference TRBV28 and TRBJ2-6): DVKVTQSSRYLVKRTGEKVFLECVQDMDHENMFWYRQDPGLGLRLIYFSYDVKMKEKGDIPEGYSVSREKKERFSLILESASTNQTSMYLCASSFPPGQASSGANVLTFGAGSRLTVL.